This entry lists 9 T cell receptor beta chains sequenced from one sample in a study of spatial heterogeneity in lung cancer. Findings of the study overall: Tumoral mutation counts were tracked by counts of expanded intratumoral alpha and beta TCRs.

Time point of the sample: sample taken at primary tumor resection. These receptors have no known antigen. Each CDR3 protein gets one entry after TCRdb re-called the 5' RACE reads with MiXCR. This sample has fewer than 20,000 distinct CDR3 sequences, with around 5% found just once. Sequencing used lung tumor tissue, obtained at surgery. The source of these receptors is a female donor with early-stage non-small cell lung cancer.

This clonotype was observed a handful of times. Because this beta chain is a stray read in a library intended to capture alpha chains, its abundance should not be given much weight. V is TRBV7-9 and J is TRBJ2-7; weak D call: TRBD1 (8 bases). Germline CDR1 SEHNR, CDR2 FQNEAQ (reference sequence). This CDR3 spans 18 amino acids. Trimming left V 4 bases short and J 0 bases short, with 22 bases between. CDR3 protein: CASSSTQDRGLSSYEQYF. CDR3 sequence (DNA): TGTGCCAGCAGCTCCACCCAAGACAGGGGACTAAGCTCCTACGAGCAGTACTTC. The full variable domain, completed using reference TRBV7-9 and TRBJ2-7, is DTGVSQNPRHKITKRGQNVTFRCDPISEHNRLYWYRQTLGQGPEFLTYFQNEAQLEKSRLLSDRFSAERPKGSFSTLEIQRTEQGDSAMYLCASSSTQDRGLSSYEQYFGPGTRLTVT.

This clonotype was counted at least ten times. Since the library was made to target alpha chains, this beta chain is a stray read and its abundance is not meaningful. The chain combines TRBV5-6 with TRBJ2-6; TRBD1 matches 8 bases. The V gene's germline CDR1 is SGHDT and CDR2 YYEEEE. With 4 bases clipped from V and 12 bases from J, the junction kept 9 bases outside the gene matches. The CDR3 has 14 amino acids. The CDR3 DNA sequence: TGTGCCAGCAGCCTCCGACAGGGGACGGGCGTCCTGACTTTC. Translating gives CASSLRQGTGVLTF.

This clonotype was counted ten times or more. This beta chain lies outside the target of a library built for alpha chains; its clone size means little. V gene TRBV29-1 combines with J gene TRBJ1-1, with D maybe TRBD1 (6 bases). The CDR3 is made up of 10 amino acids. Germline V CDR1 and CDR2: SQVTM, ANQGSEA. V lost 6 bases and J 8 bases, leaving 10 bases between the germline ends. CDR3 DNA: TGCAGCGTACAGGGACTAGAAGCTTTCTTT. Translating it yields CSVQGLEAFF.

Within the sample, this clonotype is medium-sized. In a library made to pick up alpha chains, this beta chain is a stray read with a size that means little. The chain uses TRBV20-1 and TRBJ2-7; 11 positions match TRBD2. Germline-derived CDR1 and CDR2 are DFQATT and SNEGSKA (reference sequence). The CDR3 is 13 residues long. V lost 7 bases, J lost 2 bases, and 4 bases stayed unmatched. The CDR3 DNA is TGCAGTGTTGAGGGACTAGCGGCCTACGAGCAGTACTTC. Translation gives CSVEGLAAYEQYF.

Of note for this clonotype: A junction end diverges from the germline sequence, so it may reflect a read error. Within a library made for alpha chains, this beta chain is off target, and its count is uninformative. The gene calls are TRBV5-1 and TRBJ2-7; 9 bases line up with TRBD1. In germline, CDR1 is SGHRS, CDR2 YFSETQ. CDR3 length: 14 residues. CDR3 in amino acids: CVSSRTGQGSEQYF. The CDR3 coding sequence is TGCGTCAGCAGCCGGACGGGACAGGGCAGCGAGCAGTACTTC.

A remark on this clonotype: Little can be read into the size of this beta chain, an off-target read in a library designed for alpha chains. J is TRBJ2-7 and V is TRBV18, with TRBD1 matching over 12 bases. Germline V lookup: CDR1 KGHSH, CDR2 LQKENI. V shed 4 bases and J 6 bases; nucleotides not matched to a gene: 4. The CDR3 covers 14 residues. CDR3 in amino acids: CASSRRDRGPEQYF. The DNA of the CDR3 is TGTGCCAGCTCACGCCGGGACAGGGGGCCCGAGCAGTACTTC.

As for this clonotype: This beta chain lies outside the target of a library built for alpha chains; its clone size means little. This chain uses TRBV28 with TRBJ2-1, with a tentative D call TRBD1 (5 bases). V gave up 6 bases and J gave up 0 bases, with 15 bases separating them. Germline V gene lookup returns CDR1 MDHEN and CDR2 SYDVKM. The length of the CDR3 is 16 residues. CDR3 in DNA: TGTGCCAGCAGGGAGTCTGGGGCCACCTCCTACAATGAGCAGTTCTTC. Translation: CASRESGATSYNEQFF.

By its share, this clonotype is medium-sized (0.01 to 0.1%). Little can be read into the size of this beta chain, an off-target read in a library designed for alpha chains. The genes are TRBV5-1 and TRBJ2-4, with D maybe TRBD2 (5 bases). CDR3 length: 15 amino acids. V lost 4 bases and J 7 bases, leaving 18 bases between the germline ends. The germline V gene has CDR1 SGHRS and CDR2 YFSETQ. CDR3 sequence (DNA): TGCGCCAGCAGCAACCGGGCCTCAGAGGGTAACATTCAGTACTTC. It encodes CASSNRASEGNIQYF. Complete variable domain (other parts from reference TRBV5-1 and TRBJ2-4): KAGVTQTPRYLIKTRGQQVTLSCSPISGHRSVSWYQQTPGQGLQFLFEYFSETQRNKGNFPGRFSGRQFSNSRSEMNVSTLELGDSALYLCASSNRASEGNIQYFGAGTRLSVL.

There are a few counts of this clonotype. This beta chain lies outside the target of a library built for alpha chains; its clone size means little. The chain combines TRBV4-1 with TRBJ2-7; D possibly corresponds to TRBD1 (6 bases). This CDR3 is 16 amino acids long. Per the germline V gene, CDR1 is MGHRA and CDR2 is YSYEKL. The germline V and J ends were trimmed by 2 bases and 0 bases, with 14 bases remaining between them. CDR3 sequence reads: CASSQPGTMSSYEQYF. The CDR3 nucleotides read TGCGCCAGCAGCCAACCGGGGACAATGAGCTCCTACGAGCAGTACTTC.